These T cell receptor beta chains were read from a single sample in a study of T cell responses to AZD1222 COVID-19 vaccine. TCRdb keeps only in-frame clones here, not all; method: immunoSEQ multiplex PCR. The sample has 80,000 to 90,000 clones; around 90% are singletons. Specimen: peripheral blood, collected 28 days after the second AZD1222 dose. These TCRs come from an adult who received the AZD1222 COVID-19 vaccine. The CDR3 runs from the conserved cysteine through the conserved F or W. A D gene is named only where the DNA matches it firmly. The size of a clone is reported for some rows only, either as once, few or many, or as a class for expanded clones.

clone_size j_call v_call cdr3_length d_call cdr3_nt cdr3_aa
- TRBJ1-2 TRBV5-5 15 TRBD1 TGTGCCAGCAGCGGGGGACAGGGTTCTAACTATGGCTACACCTTC CASSGGQGSNYGYTF
- TRBJ1-5 TRBV15 17 - TGTGCCACCAGCGGTACGACCGGAGGCCCGTATGGTCAGCCCCAGCATTTT CATSGTTGGPYGQPQHF
- TRBJ1-2 TRBV18 16 TRBD1 TGTGCCAGCTCCCAGACCATGTCGACAGGGTTGCTTGGCTACACCTTC CASSQTMSTGLLGYTF
- TRBJ2-4 TRBV19 12 TRBD2 TGTGCCAGTAGTATGGGCCCGGGGGGACAGTACTTC CASSMGPGGQYF
- TRBJ1-5 TRBV18 15 - TGTGCCAGCTCACCACCCGGTCGGGGGGATCAGCCCCAGCATTTT CASSPPGRGDQPQHF
once TRBJ2-7 TRBV12-3/TRBV12-4 13 TRBD1 TGTGCCAGCAGCCTCCAGGGGGCGGGCGAGCAGTACTTC CASSLQGAGEQYF
- TRBJ1-1 TRBV6-5 13 - TGTGCCAGCAGTTCGACACCTGACACTGAAGCTTTCTTT CASSSTPDTEAFF
- TRBJ1-3 TRBV7-9 14 - TGTGCCGGGACCTCAGGTGCCTCTGGAAACACCATATATTTT CAGTSGASGNTIYF
few TRBJ2-1 TRBV2 15 TRBD2 TGTGCCAGCATGCCCGGGGTAGCGGGGTACAATGAGCAGTTCTTC CASMPGVAGYNEQFF
- TRBJ2-7 TRBV10-3 12 - TGTGCCATCAGTGAGTCGAAGCACGAGCAGTACTTC CAISESKHEQYF
once TRBJ2-5 TRBV6-1 16 - TGTGCCAGCAGTGAGAAAGGCCCACTACTCAGCGAGACCCAGTACTTC CASSEKGPLLSETQYF
- TRBJ1-4 TRBV20-1 11 - TGCAGTGCGATAGATAATGAAAAACTGTTTTTT CSAIDNEKLFF
- TRBJ1-1 TRBV2 13 - TGTGCCAGCAACCCGACCCAGAACACTGAAGCTTTCTTT CASNPTQNTEAFF
- TRBJ1-3 TRBV6-5 15 - TGTGCCAGCAGTTACATGACAGCTCGTGGAAACACCATATATTTT CASSYMTARGNTIYF
- TRBJ1-1 TRBV6-5 13 - TGTGCCAGCAGTTACTCGGACGGAGTTGAAGCTTTCTTT CASSYSDGVEAFF
- TRBJ1-1 TRBV7-9 14 TRBD1 TGTGCCAGCAGCTTGTATGACCGGGACAGGTCTCTCTTCTTT CASSLYDRDRSLFF
- TRBJ2-3 TRBV6-5 14 TRBD1 TGTGCCAGCAGGCAGACAGGGGGCACAGATACGCAGTATTTT CASRQTGGTDTQYF
- TRBJ2-1 TRBV7-9 15 - TGTGCCAGCAGCTTCGCCGGGGACCCCGGTGTTGAGCAGTTCTTC CASSFAGDPGVEQFF
- TRBJ2-7 TRBV5-6 13 - TGTGCCAGCAGCTTAAAGCCTGGCTACGAGCAGTACTTC CASSLKPGYEQYF
- TRBJ1-2 TRBV5-5 13 - TGTGCCAGCAGTCGGGACGTCGGGTATGGCTACACCTTC CASSRDVGYGYTF
- TRBJ2-4 TRBV24-1 16 TRBD1 TGTGCCACCGGCCGGGACAGGGAATTAGCCAAAAACATTCAGTACTTC CATGRDRELAKNIQYF
- TRBJ1-2 TRBV14 12 - TGTGCCAGCAGCCCAGGGAGGTATGGCTACACCTTC CASSPGRYGYTF
- TRBJ1-6 TRBV23-1 18 - TGCGCCAGCAGTCACTTATTTGGGGCTACCTCCTATAATTCACCCCTCCACTTT CASSHLFGATSYNSPLHF
- TRBJ1-5 TRBV18 14 TRBD1 TGTGCCAGCTCAACGGACAGGGCCAATCAGCCCCAGCATTTT CASSTDRANQPQHF
few TRBJ2-1 TRBV24-1 16 - TGTGCCACCAGTGATCCCCGAGGTAGCTCCTACAATGAGCAGTTCTTC CATSDPRGSSYNEQFF
- TRBJ1-2 TRBV18 14 - TGTGCCAGCTCAACCCAGGGGACTGACTATGGCTACACCTTC CASSTQGTDYGYTF
- TRBJ1-1 TRBV7-2 15 - TGTGCCAGCAGCCCGCGAGGTTTTGTGGACACTGAAGCTTTCTTT CASSPRGFVDTEAFF
- TRBJ1-4 TRBV5-1 16 - TGCGCCAGCAGCTTGGCTGGAGGATCAACTAATGAAAAACTGTTTTTT CASSLAGGSTNEKLFF
once TRBJ2-3 TRBV30 15 - TGTGCCTGGAAGCCCAGGGGATTAAGCACAGATACGCAGTATTTT CAWKPRGLSTDTQYF
- TRBJ2-3 TRBV5-6 13 - TGTGCCAGCAGCCCGACAAGCACAGATACGCAGTATTTT CASSPTSTDTQYF
- TRBJ1-1 TRBV12-3/TRBV12-4 11 - TGTGCCAGCAGGCTAAACACTGAAGCTTTCTTT CASRLNTEAFF
- TRBJ1-1 TRBV2 16 TRBD1 TGTGCCAGCAGTGAGGATGGACAGGGTAGACTCACTGAAGCTTTCTTT CASSEDGQGRLTEAFF
- TRBJ1-4 TRBV19 13 - TGTGCCAGTAGTATAGGCACAGGGAAAAAACTGTTTTTT CASSIGTGKKLFF
- TRBJ1-3 TRBV9 13 - TGTGCCAGCAGCAGGAGCTCTGGAAACACCATATATTTT CASSRSSGNTIYF
- TRBJ1-1 TRBV6-6 15 - TGTGCCAGCAGTTACTCGGGGGGGCGGTTGACTGAAGCTTTCTTT CASSYSGGRLTEAFF
- TRBJ1-2 TRBV11-2 15 TRBD1 TGTGCCAGCAGCCCGAGGGGGCACCTTAACTATGGCTACACCTTC CASSPRGHLNYGYTF
- TRBJ2-7 TRBV7-8 13 - TGTGCCAGCAGCTTAGCGGCCTCCTACGAGCAGTACTTC CASSLAASYEQYF
- TRBJ2-7 TRBV6-2/TRBV6-3 14 TRBD1 TGTGCCAGCAGTGACCTGACAGGGGGCAGCGAGCAGTACTTC CASSDLTGGSEQYF
- TRBJ1-2 TRBV4-2 18 TRBD1 TGTGCCAGCAGCCAAGATTGGGTAAGGCGGACAGGGACCTATGGCTACACCTTC CASSQDWVRRTGTYGYTF
- TRBJ2-2 TRBV4-2 18 TRBD2 TGTGCCAGCAGCCAAGATCTGGCTAGCGGGGGAGTCACCGGGGAGCTGTTTTTT CASSQDLASGGVTGELFF
once TRBJ1-1 TRBV5-1 15 - TGCGCCAGCAGCTTGGATCCGTCATTGAGCACTGAAGCTTTCTTT CASSLDPSLSTEAFF
- TRBJ1-4 TRBV19 15 - TGTGCCAGTAGCCCCGGGCCACGCAACACCGGAAAACTGTTTTTT CASSPGPRNTGKLFF
- TRBJ1-1 TRBV14 16 - TGTGCCAGCAGCCAAGATCTTGGCAGGGTCGGGACTGAAGCTTTCTTT CASSQDLGRVGTEAFF
once TRBJ1-1 TRBV19 15 - TGTGCCAGCCAGGGACACACTTCTTGGAACACTGAAGCTTTCTTT CASQGHTSWNTEAFF
- TRBJ1-4 TRBV5-5 14 - TGTGCCAGCAGCTTAAGAGACGCTAATGAAAAACTGTTTTTT CASSLRDANEKLFF
- TRBJ2-5 TRBV5-6 11 - TGTGCCAGCAGCTCCAGGGAGACCCAGTACTTC CASSSRETQYF
- TRBJ1-2 TRBV5-1 15 - TGCGCCAGCAGTTCACAGGGACCCCTACACTATGGCTACACCTTC CASSSQGPLHYGYTF
- TRBJ1-2 TRBV5-5 16 - TGTGCCAGCAGCTTGACCGGGGGCGTTTCCCTCTATGGCTACACCTTC CASSLTGGVSLYGYTF
- TRBJ1-6 TRBV2 14 - TGTGCCAGCAGTGACCGGGGGACGGGTTCACCCCTCCACTTT CASSDRGTGSPLHF
- TRBJ1-2 TRBV19 15 - TGTGCCAGTACCCTCACCGCCCGGGGGGCTGTTGGCTACACCTTC CASTLTARGAVGYTF
- TRBJ1-1 TRBV12-3/TRBV12-4 11 - TGTGCCAGCAGCCCCGGACCGAAAGCTTTCTTT CASSPGPKAFF
- TRBJ1-2 TRBV5-1 11 - TGCGCCAGCAGAACAAACTATGGCTACACCTTC CASRTNYGYTF
- TRBJ2-7 TRBV25-1 13 - TGTGCCAGCAGTTTTCAGGGGAGCTACGAGCAGTACTTC CASSFQGSYEQYF
- TRBJ1-6 TRBV7-2 15 TRBD1 TGTGCCAGCAGCCGGACAGGCTACATGGGTTCACCCCTCCACTTT CASSRTGYMGSPLHF
- TRBJ1-5 TRBV7-9 16 - TGTGCCAGCAGCTTGTATATAACCGGGGTTGGACAGCCCCAGCATTTT CASSLYITGVGQPQHF
once TRBJ1-2 TRBV2 14 TRBD1 TGTGCCAGCAGCGGGGACAGGTTCTTCGATGGCTACACCTTC CASSGDRFFDGYTF
- TRBJ2-7 TRBV7-2 18 TRBD2 TGTGCCAGCAGCTTAGTACCCCACGCGGGGGGGCGGCCCTACGAGCAGTACTTC CASSLVPHAGGRPYEQYF
- TRBJ1-3 TRBV5-1 16 - TGCGCCAGCAGCTTGGACAGGATCAGCTCTGGAAACACCATATATTTT CASSLDRISSGNTIYF
- TRBJ1-1 TRBV12-5 15 - TGTGCTAGTGGTTCCGATACAGGGTTGAACACTGAAGCTTTCTTT CASGSDTGLNTEAFF
- TRBJ1-6 TRBV5-1 15 - TGCGCCAGCAGCTTGGGGGAGGGGTATAATTCACCCCTCCACTTT CASSLGEGYNSPLHF